Detailed here is one T cell receptor (beta chain). The target antigen is unknown. This specimen comes from a study of radiotherapy plus CTLA-4 blockade in lung cancer. Whole-study context: Objective responses were recorded in about a sixth of patients, with disease control recorded in about 33%. Study-wide points: With interferon-beta, early dynamics of blood T cell clones were reported to best predict response.

Lung cancer patients with chemo-refractory metastatic non-small-cell disease were given focal radiation plus CTLA-4 blockade with ipilimumab. Assay used: immunoSEQ multiplex PCR; TCRdb lists only in-frame clones, some missing. The sample carries approximately 94,000 clones, around 80% recorded once. The V gene's germline CDR1 is MNHEY and CDR2 SMNVEV (reference sequence). V was cut by 3 bases and J by 2 bases, with 16 bases left in between. This CDR3 contains 17 residues. The chain combines TRBV27 with TRBJ2-2; a possible D gene is TRBD2 (5 bases). The receptor was isolated from a human donor with non-small cell lung cancer that progressed on radiotherapy plus ipilimumab. The sequenced sample was peripheral blood, obtained from a patient treated with radiotherapy plus ipilimumab. The DNA of the CDR3 is TGTGCCAGCAGTTTGTTAGGGCTAGCTGACAACACCGGGGAGCTGTTTTTT. It encodes CASSLLGLADNTGELFF.